This entry lists 10 T cell receptor beta chains sequenced from one sample in a study of blood T cell repertoires in COVID-19. Clones were sequenced by immunoSEQ multiplex PCR, and TCRdb holds only the in-frame ones, with some missing. Seen here are about 140,000 clones, 76% observed once, and the top ten hold approximately 5%. The sequenced material came from peripheral blood. The receptors were gathered from a woman of 80 years or more with active or convalescent COVID-19.

This clone was found a few times. The same CDR3 is also encoded by other DNA sequences in this sample. The genes are TRBV12-3 or TRBV12-4 and TRBJ1-5; 8 bases map to TRBD1. V shed 6 bases, J shed 7 bases, and the junction held 5 bases outside the gene matches. The length of the CDR3 is 13 residues. CDR3 DNA sequence: TGTGCCAGCAGCGGACAGGGAGGGCAGCCCCAGCATTTT. Translation gives CASSGQGGQPQHF.

The chain combines TRBV6-6 with TRBJ1-3; 7 nucleotides agree with TRBD1. Trimming took 4 bases from V and 2 from J; bases not matched to a gene: 5. The CDR3 totals 15 residues. Germline values: CDR1 MNHNY, CDR2 SVGAGI (reference sequence). Here the CDR3 DNA reads TGTGCCAGCAGTTCCACAGGGGATCCTGGAAACACCATATATTTT. This sequence encodes CASSSTGDPGNTIYF.

V usage is TRBV5-1 and J usage is TRBJ1-4; D might be TRBD1 (5 bases). The CDR3 length is 16 residues. Germline-derived CDR1 and CDR2 are SGHRS and YFSETQ. The V end was cut by 3 bases, the J end by 1 base, with 13 bases between. CDR3 DNA sequence: TGCGCCAGCAGCTATCGTGGGGGAGGAACTAATGAAAAACTGTTTTTT. It encodes CASSYRGGGTNEKLFF.

The chain has TRBV20-1 and TRBJ2-1, with 8 bases aligning to TRBD2. The CDR3 sequence is 15 residues long. The germline V gene encodes CDR1 DFQATT and CDR2 SNEGSKA (reference sequence). The V and J ends lost 5 bases and 6 bases, in that order; junction bases with no gene match: 12. The CDR3, as DNA: TGCAGTGCTCGTGAGCGGGGGAGGCCCGGCAATGAGCAGTTCTTC. Amino acid sequence: CSARERGRPGNEQFF.

The genes are TRBV19 and TRBJ1-5; 9 nucleotides agree with TRBD1. Germline V gives CDR1 LNHDA, CDR2 SQIVND (reference sequence). V was clipped by 9 bases and J by 0 bases; unmatched bases: 9. The CDR3 extends over 16 amino acids. This chain's CDR3 is CASRPGTGISNQPQHF. The CDR3, as DNA: TGTGCCAGCCGGCCCGGGACAGGGATTAGCAATCAGCCCCAGCATTTT.

This sequence joins TRBV19 and TRBJ2-2, with 9 bases identical to TRBD2. CDR3 length equals 16 residues. Germline CDR1 is LNHDA and CDR2 is SQIVND (reference sequence). The J segment lost 5 bases and the V segment lost 3 bases, leaving 7 bases of the junction unmatched. CDR3 coding DNA: TGTGCCAGTAGTATTAGCGGGGGCCACGGGACCGGGGAGCTGTTTTTT. It codes for CASSISGGHGTGELFF.

The V call is TRBV18, the J call TRBJ2-7; D remains unclear. Per the germline V gene, CDR1 is KGHSH and CDR2 is LQKENI. V lost 2 bases and J lost 5, with 7 bases in between. There are 12 residues in the CDR3. Here the CDR3 reads CASSPEVHEQYF. The CDR3 coding sequence is TGTGCCAGCTCACCAGAGGTCCACGAGCAGTACTTC.

The chain couples TRBV7-9 to TRBJ1-2; tentative D call: TRBD1 (6 bases). Looked up from germline, CDR1 is SEHNR and CDR2 is FQNEAQ (reference sequence). The CDR3 has 15 residues. Trimming removed 5 bases from V and 8 bases from J, with 21 bases in between. CDR3: CASSHGTTPRAGYTF. In DNA form, the CDR3 reads TGTGCCAGCAGCCACGGGACAACCCCACGGGCGGGCTACACCTTC.

This rearrangement joins TRBV18 to TRBJ2-2; the D gene is possibly TRBD2 (5 bases). CDR3 size: 16 residues. V dropped 3 bases and J dropped 0 bases, with 11 bases sitting between them. Germline CDR1 and CDR2: KGHSH and LQKENI. The CDR3, as DNA: TGTGCCAGCTCACCGACTCGGGGATCGAACACCGGGGAGCTGTTTTTT. This encodes CASSPTRGSNTGELFF.

The chain carries TRBV9 and TRBJ1-1; TRBD1 might be the D (5 bases). CDR1 is SGDLS and CDR2 is YYNGEE in the germline V gene. Trimming removed 2 bases at V and 1 base at J, with 12 bases between. The CDR3 loop spans 15 amino acids. In DNA, the CDR3 is TGTGCCAGCAGCGTGGGTCCAGGGCAGAACACTGAAGCTTTCTTT. This codes for CASSVGPGQNTEAFF.